The T cell receptor (beta chain) described here comes from a study of T-cell memory formation after mild COVID-19. This clonotype has at least ten counts. Trimming cost V 5 bases and J 4 bases, with 6 bases left between them. The CDR3 is 11 amino acids. The germline gives CDR1 SGHDN, CDR2 FVKESK. MiXCR, applied by TCRdb to the 5' RACE reads, yields one record per CDR3 protein. The sample consists of approximately 440,000 distinct CDR3 sequences, about 20% of them appearing once. Sample: PBMCs or a T cell subset sorted from them (not recorded which). The V call is TRBV14, the J call TRBJ2-7; the D is unclear. This TCR was sampled from an adult woman who had mild COVID-19 (a few samples of this study predate the infection). Cell type and time point are not known. The CDR3: CASSKGYEQYF. The CDR3 region has the DNA TGTGCCAGCAGCAAAGGGTACGAGCAGTACTTC.